The 30 T cell receptor beta chains below all came from one sample that was sequenced in a study of type 1 regulatory T cells (dated by TCRdb to about 2021). Instrument used: Illumina MiSeq. The public reads were run again by TCRdb, first through fastp at Q25 and then through MiXCR, and only productive beta chains were kept. Records with the same CDR3 protein are collapsed into one entry carrying the most frequent genes and DNA. Counted in this sample were more than 50,000 distinct CDR3 sequences; 55% to 65% of them appeared once. The top ten clones comprise 1.8% of the sample. No antigen is known for these receptors. The sample comprised cultured non-Tr1 T cells, either the whole culture or a sorted T cell fraction (not recorded which). The cell subset or site label on this specimen signifies: non-Tr1 population from the T-allo10 product. All receptors come from a human donor in good health.

This chain joins TRBV4-2 and TRBJ2-2; D is undetermined. Trimming shortened V by 0 bases and J by 4 bases, and 6 bases separated the two germline ends. This CDR3 is built from 14 residues. The germline gives CDR1 LGHNA, CDR2 YNFKEQ. In DNA form, the CDR3 reads TGTGCCAGCAGCCAAGACTCCTCCACCGGGGAGCTGTTTTTT. Protein product: CASSQDSSTGELFF.

Here the CDR3 reads CSVEGGTGVYNEQFF. As DNA, the CDR3 is TGCAGCGTTGAGGGGGGGACAGGGGTCTACAATGAGCAGTTCTTC. The V call is TRBV29-1, the J call TRBJ2-1, with 10 bases fitting TRBD1. This CDR3 is 15 amino acids long. The junction had 5 bases not matched to a gene; V was cut back by 3 bases and J by 3 bases. Germline CDR1 reads SQVTM; CDR2 reads ANQGSEA.

V is TRBV6-2 or TRBV6-3 and J is TRBJ2-7; D is possibly TRBD2 (6 bases). The germline V and J ends were trimmed by 2 bases and 2 bases, with 16 bases remaining between them. The CDR3 has 16 residues. From germline, CDR1 is MNHEY and CDR2 SVGEGT. In DNA, the CDR3 is TGTGCCAGCAGTTACCTTTACGGGAGAGGGGCCTACGAGCAGTACTTC. Protein: CASSYLYGRGAYEQYF.

The chain links TRBV6-6 to TRBJ2-3; maybe TRBD2 (5 bases). The germline gives CDR1 MNHNY, CDR2 SVGAGI (reference sequence). Trimming stripped 4 bases from V and 0 bases from J, with 11 bases between. This CDR3 is built from 15 residues. In DNA, the CDR3 is TGTGCCAGCAGTTCCCTACGGACTAGCACAGATACGCAGTATTTT. Translated, it gives CASSSLRTSTDTQYF.

This clonotype was detected only a few times. J is TRBJ2-3 and V is TRBV5-1; 14 bases fit TRBD2. CDR1 is SGHRS, CDR2 YFSETQ, per germline. The CDR3 totals 16 residues. The junction had 7 bases not matched to a gene; V was cut back by 4 bases and J by 6 bases. CDR3 sequence: CASSVGTSGSSDTQYF. The CDR3 coding sequence is TGCGCCAGCAGCGTTGGGACTAGCGGGAGTTCGGATACGCAGTATTTT.

The gene calls are TRBV10-3 and TRBJ2-3; D gene uncertain. The V and J ends lost 3 bases and 2 bases respectively, with 3 bases between them. Germline V gene lookup returns CDR1 ENHRY and CDR2 SYGVKD. The CDR3 totals 12 residues. CDR3 sequence reads: CAISDVTDTQYF. CDR3 sequence (DNA): TGTGCCATCAGTGATGTCACAGATACGCAGTATTTT.

The genes are TRBV29-1 and TRBJ2-2; no definite D call. Germline V gene lookup returns CDR1 SQVTM and CDR2 ANQGSEA. V was clipped by 3 bases and J by 5 bases, with 16 bases between them. The CDR3 consists of 15 residues. This CDR3 reads CSVEDSRTKTGELFF. CDR3 DNA: TGCAGCGTTGAGGATAGCAGGACCAAGACCGGGGAGCTGTTTTTT.

This clonotype came up a few times. CDR3 nucleotide sequence: TGCAGTGCTAGAGACGTGATGGGTGACATTCAGTACTTC. It yields the protein CSARDVMGDIQYF. The chain recombines TRBV20-1 with TRBJ2-4; D remains unclear. Germline V lookup: CDR1 DFQATT, CDR2 SNEGSKA (reference sequence). V gave up 0 bases and J gave up 8 bases, with 11 bases separating them. This CDR3 contains 13 residues.

The CDR3 loop is CASTSPKDYNEQFF. The CDR3 DNA follows: TGTGCCAGCACGTCGCCGAAGGACTACAATGAGCAGTTCTTC. The chain links TRBV9 to TRBJ2-1; no firm D call. Looked up from germline, CDR1 is SGDLS and CDR2 is YYNGEE. This CDR3 spans 14 amino acids. Trimming stripped 6 bases from V and 3 bases from J, with 13 bases between. The whole variable domain, filled in from reference TRBV9 and TRBJ2-1, reads DSGVTQTPKHLITATGQRVTLRCSPRSGDLSVYWYQQSLDQGLQFLIQYYNGEERAKGNILERFSAQQFPDLHSELNLSSLELGDSALYFCASTSPKDYNEQFFGPGTRLTVL.

J is TRBJ2-2 and V is TRBV30; D is possibly TRBD1 (6 bases). The germline V and J ends were trimmed by 4 bases and 0 bases, with 9 bases remaining between them. CDR1 is GTSNPN, CDR2 SVGIG, per germline (reference sequence). This CDR3 has 14 residues. CDR3 nucleotides: TGTGCCTGGATTTGGGGGCCGAACACCGGGGAGCTGTTTTTT. This codes for CAWIWGPNTGELFF.

CDR3 in DNA: TGCGCCAGCAGTCCCGGGACTAGCGTCAACGAGCAGTACTTC. This translates into CASSPGTSVNEQYF. V gene TRBV5-1 combines with J gene TRBJ2-7; 10 bases line up with TRBD2. The CDR3 runs to 14 residues. V shed 5 bases and J 5 bases; nucleotides not matched to a gene: 7. Germline V gene lookup returns CDR1 SGHRS and CDR2 YFSETQ.

The V call is TRBV7-2, the J call TRBJ2-7; possibly TRBD1 or TRBD2 for D (5 bases each). The V gene lost 3 bases and the J gene lost 2 bases, with 11 bases spanning the gap. The CDR3 consists of 14 residues. Germline values: CDR1 SGHTA, CDR2 FQGNSA. The CDR3 region is CASSFEVGAYEQYF. CDR3 DNA: TGTGCCAGCAGCTTTGAGGTGGGGGCCTACGAGCAGTACTTC.

The genes are TRBV6-5 and TRBJ2-3, with a tentative D call TRBD2 (5 bases). The V end lost 4 bases, the J end lost 4 bases, and 18 bases lay between the germline ends. CDR3 length equals 16 residues. CDR1 MNHEY and CDR2 SVGAGI come from the germline V gene. The CDR3 nucleotides are TGTGCCAGCAGTTCTGCTATAGCGAGTCCCCCAGATACGCAGTATTTT. This codes for CASSSAIASPPDTQYF.

V gene TRBV2 combines with J gene TRBJ1-4; D call uncertain. Trimming removed 6 bases from V and 1 base from J, with 9 bases in between. CDR3 length: 14 amino acids. Germline CDR1 is SNHLY and CDR2 is FYNNEI. The CDR3 sequence is CASSPTRTNEKLFF. CDR3 sequence (DNA): TGTGCCAGCAGCCCCACCAGAACTAATGAAAAACTGTTTTTT. The complete variable domain, with remaining parts taken from reference TRBV2 and TRBJ1-4, reads EPEVTQTPSHQVTQMGQEVILRCVPISNHLYFYWYRQILGQKVEFLVSFYNNEISEKSEIFDDQFSVERPDGSNFTLKIRSTKLEDSAMYFCASSPTRTNEKLFFGSGTQLSVL.

The chain uses TRBV24-1 and TRBJ2-3; maybe TRBD2 (5 bases). Per germline, CDR1 KGHDR and CDR2 SFDVKD. CDR3 length equals 12 residues. V lost 10 bases and J 7 bases, leaving 14 bases between the germline ends. The CDR3 DNA is TGTGCCACAGACGGAGGCGGATATACGCAGTATTTT. Protein: CATDGGGYTQYF.

This clonotype was seen a handful of times. This chain joins TRBV11-2 and TRBJ1-2; 8 bases fit TRBD1. The CDR3 spans 17 residues. The ends lost 5 bases at V and 2 bases at J; junction bases unmatched: 13. Germline V gene data show CDR1 as SGHAT and CDR2 as FQNNGV. The CDR3 sequence is CASSPITFGQGNYGYTF. CDR3 nucleotides: TGTGCCAGCAGCCCAATAACCTTCGGACAGGGAAACTATGGCTACACCTTC.

J is TRBJ2-7 and V is TRBV7-6; D remains ambiguous. V lost 2 bases to trimming and J lost 3 bases, with 8 bases between them. In germline, CDR1 is SGHVS, CDR2 FNYEAQ. This CDR3 region has 13 residues. The chain's CDR3 is CASSLSLDYEQYF. The CDR3 DNA is TGTGCCAGCAGCTTATCACTTGACTACGAGCAGTACTTC.

The genes are TRBV6-1 and TRBJ1-5; TRBD1 might be the D (5 bases). Trimming cost V 6 bases and J 2 bases, with 20 bases left between them. The CDR3 covers 17 residues. Per the germline V gene, CDR1 is MNHNS and CDR2 is SASEGT. The CDR3 loop reads CASSQWGGTSGNQPQHF. The CDR3, as DNA: TGTGCCAGCAGCCAATGGGGGGGGACTAGCGGCAATCAGCCCCAGCATTTT.

The V and J genes are TRBV5-1 and TRBJ1-1, with no clear D. The CDR3 extends over 14 amino acids. V was shortened by 2 bases and J by 8 bases, with 16 bases between the two germline ends. Germline V CDR1 and CDR2: SGHRS, YFSETQ. The CDR3 spells CASSLDTAMTEAFF. CDR3 in DNA: TGCGCCAGCAGCTTAGACACAGCAATGACAGAAGCTTTCTTT.

V gene TRBV9 combines with J gene TRBJ2-5; TRBD2 matches at 8 bases. The CDR3 contains 15 residues. Germline CDR1 is SGDLS and CDR2 is YYNGEE. The trim removed 2 bases at V and 1 base at J, leaving 4 bases unmatched. CDR3 coding DNA: TGTGCCAGCAGCGTCGGCGGGAGGCCCCAAGAGACCCAGTACTTC. Translating it yields CASSVGGRPQETQYF.

The chain recombines TRBV6-2 or TRBV6-3 with TRBJ2-7; possibly TRBD2 for D (5 bases). Trimming removed 6 bases from V and 5 bases from J, with 20 bases in between. The V gene's germline CDR1 is MNHEY and CDR2 SVGEGT. The CDR3 is 15 residues long. CDR3 DNA: TGTGCCAGCAGCCAGGTGGGAGCGCAACGCAACGAGCAGTACTTC. Translated: CASSQVGAQRNEQYF.

V is TRBV12-3 or TRBV12-4 and J is TRBJ2-1; perhaps TRBD1 as D (5 bases). This CDR3 comprises 15 residues. Trimming left V 7 bases short and J 2 bases short, with 15 bases between. The DNA of the CDR3 is TGTGCCAGCACCATCCGGGCAGGGACCTACAATGAGCAGTTCTTC. Translation gives CASTIRAGTYNEQFF.

The chain joins TRBV27 to TRBJ1-3; possible D gene TRBD1, 6 bases. Germline CDR1 is MNHEY and CDR2 is SMNVEV (reference sequence). V gave up 5 bases and J gave up 3 bases, with 11 bases separating them. The CDR3 loop spans 14 amino acids. The CDR3 region has the DNA TGTGCCAGCAGTCTGGGCAGGGGTGGAAACACCATATATTTT. Its protein product is CASSLGRGGNTIYF.

This clonotype was detected a few times. This rearrangement joins TRBV7-9 to TRBJ1-4; a weak D match, TRBD1 (5 bases). The CDR3 is 14 residues long. Germline CDR1 reads SEHNR; CDR2 reads FQNEAQ (reference sequence). V lost 6 bases, J lost 6 bases, and 14 bases lay in between. CDR3 nucleotide sequence: TGTGCCAGCAGACGGGGGTGGGAGGATGAAAAACTGTTTTTT. Translating gives CASRRGWEDEKLFF.

This clonotype was found a few times. The gene calls are TRBV15 and TRBJ1-4, with D hard to call. This CDR3 spans 15 amino acids. From germline, CDR1 is LNHNV and CDR2 YYDKDF (reference sequence). V lost 1 base to trimming and J lost 4 bases, with 10 bases between them. Here the CDR3 reads CATSRGGTINEKLFF. CDR3 bases: TGTGCCACCAGCAGAGGAGGCACAATTAATGAAAAACTGTTTTTT.

The V and J genes are TRBV27 and TRBJ2-2; D uncertain. The CDR3 is 16 residues long. Trimming cost V 2 bases and J 3 bases, with 13 bases left between them. Germline V gene sequence: CDR1 MNHEY, CDR2 SMNVEV (reference sequence). CDR3 in DNA: TGTGCCAGCAGTTTACTCGCCCCGGGTTACACCGGGGAGCTGTTTTTT. Translation: CASSLLAPGYTGELFF.

The chain links TRBV11-1 to TRBJ2-1; tentative D call: TRBD1 (6 bases). The germline V and J ends were trimmed by 5 bases and 4 bases, with 9 bases remaining between them. Germline V gene data show CDR1 as SGHAT and CDR2 as FQDESV (reference sequence). The CDR3 has 13 amino acids. The CDR3: CASSDDRYNEQFF. CDR3 nucleotides: TGTGCCAGCAGCGACGACAGGTACAATGAGCAGTTCTTC.

This chain connects TRBV7-2 to TRBJ2-3; no clear D. Germline lookup yields CDR1 SGHTA and CDR2 FQGNSA. Trimming shortened V by 1 base and J by 0 bases, and 5 bases separated the two germline ends. This CDR3 region has 14 residues. CDR3 residues: CASSLVGSTDTQYF. CDR3 in DNA: TGTGCCAGCAGCTTAGTGGGCAGCACAGATACGCAGTATTTT. The full variable domain, in which reference TRBV7-2 and TRBJ2-3 provide the parts outside the CDR3, is GAGVSQSPSNKVTEKGKDVELRCDPISGHTALYWYRQSLGQGLEFLIYFQGNSAPDKSGLPSDRFSAERTGGSVSTLTIQRTQQEDSAVYLCASSLVGSTDTQYFGPGTRLTVL.

The chain is built from TRBV20-1 and TRBJ2-1, with D hard to call. The CDR3 runs 11 residues. Germline loops: CDR1 DFQATT, CDR2 SNEGSKA (reference sequence). V gave up 5 bases and J gave up 8 bases, with 10 bases separating them. DNA of the CDR3: TGCAGTGCTCGGATGAGGTATGAGCAGTTCTTC. This sequence encodes CSARMRYEQFF.

This clonotype came up a few times. V is TRBV7-9 and J is TRBJ2-2; 11 bases line up with TRBD2. Germline-derived CDR1 and CDR2 are SEHNR and FQNEAQ (reference sequence). Trimming removed 1 base from V and 6 bases from J; junction bases left unmatched: 7. This CDR3 has 17 amino acids. The CDR3 protein is CASSLVQLAGEAGELFF. In DNA form, the CDR3 reads TGTGCCAGCAGCTTAGTTCAACTAGCGGGAGAAGCCGGGGAGCTGTTTTTT.